Sequencing of this T cell receptor (beta chain) was carried out in a study of T cell changes during pregnancy in multiple sclerosis. Libraries were prepared by immunoSEQ multiplex PCR; TCRdb keeps only in-frame clonotypes and omits some of them. Altogether about 48,000 clones are present, around 90% being singletons, with the ten largest covering over 0.95%. J gave up 6 bases and V 4 bases, and 6 bases lay outside the gene matches. Germline-derived CDR1 and CDR2 are GTSNPN and SVGIG (reference sequence). The CDR3 is 15 amino acids. The chain joins TRBV30 to TRBJ2-2; 12 bases are a match to TRBD2. The source is a female donor with multiple sclerosis, enrolled in a pregnancy study. The sample consisted of CD4+ T cells from peripheral blood mononuclear cells, taken in the second trimester of pregnancy. In DNA form, the CDR3 reads TGTGCCTGGAACTCCCTAGCGGGAGGGTCCGGGGAGCTGTTTTTT. Translated, it gives CAWNSLAGGSGELFF.